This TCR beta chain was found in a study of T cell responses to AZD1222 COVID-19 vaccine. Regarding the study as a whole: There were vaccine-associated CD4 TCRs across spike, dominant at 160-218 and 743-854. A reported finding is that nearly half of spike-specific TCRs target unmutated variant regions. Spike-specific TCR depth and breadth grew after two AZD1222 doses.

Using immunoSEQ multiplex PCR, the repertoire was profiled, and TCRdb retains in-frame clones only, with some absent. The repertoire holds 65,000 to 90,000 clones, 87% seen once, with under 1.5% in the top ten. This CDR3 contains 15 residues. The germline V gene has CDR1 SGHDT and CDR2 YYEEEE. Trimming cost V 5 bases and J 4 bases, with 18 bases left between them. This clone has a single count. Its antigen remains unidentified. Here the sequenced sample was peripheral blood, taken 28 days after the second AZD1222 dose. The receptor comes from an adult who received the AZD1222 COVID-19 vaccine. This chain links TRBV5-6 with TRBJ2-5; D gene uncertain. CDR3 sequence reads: CASSWGFGTGETQYF. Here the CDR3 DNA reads TGTGCCAGCAGTTGGGGTTTTGGAACGGGAGAGACCCAGTACTTC.